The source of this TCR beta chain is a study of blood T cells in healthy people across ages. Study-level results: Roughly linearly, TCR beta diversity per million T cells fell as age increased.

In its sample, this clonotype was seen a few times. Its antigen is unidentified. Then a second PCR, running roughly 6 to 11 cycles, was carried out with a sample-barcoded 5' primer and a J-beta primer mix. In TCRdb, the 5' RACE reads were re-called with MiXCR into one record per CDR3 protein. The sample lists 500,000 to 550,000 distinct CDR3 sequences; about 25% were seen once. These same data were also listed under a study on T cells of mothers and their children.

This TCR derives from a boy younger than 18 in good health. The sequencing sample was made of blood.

The CDR3 loop is CASSFSTFPDTQYF. The CDR3 DNA follows: TGTGCCAGCAGCTTCTCGACATTTCCAGATACGCAGTATTTT. The V call is TRBV3-1, the J call TRBJ2-3; D gene unclear. Per the germline V gene, CDR1 is LGHDT and CDR2 is YNNKEL (reference sequence). The CDR3 is 14 amino acids. V gave up 5 bases and J gave up 4 bases, with 13 bases separating them.